Below are 6 T cell receptor beta chains sequenced from a single sample in a study of T cell responses to AZD1222 COVID-19 vaccine. Sequencing was performed with immunoSEQ multiplex PCR; in TCRdb, only in-frame clones are kept and a portion is missing. Altogether about 110,000 clones are present, 80% to 90% being singletons, with the ten largest covering roughly 14%. Specimen: peripheral blood, collected 28 days after the second AZD1222 dose. These receptors were obtained from an adult who received the AZD1222 COVID-19 vaccine.

CDR3 sequence (DNA): TGTGCCAGCAGCTTCCAGGGGGCTAATGAGCAGTTCTTC. Amino acid sequence: CASSFQGANEQFF. This sequence joins TRBV11-2 and TRBJ2-1; 8 nucleotides match TRBD1. CDR3 size: 13 residues. Trimming removed 3 bases from V and 7 bases from J; junction bases left unmatched: 2. The germline CDR1 and CDR2 sequences are SGHAT and FQNNGV.

This clone was observed a single time. The chain recombines TRBV2 with TRBJ2-1; D gene uncertain. Germline CDR1 SNHLY, CDR2 FYNNEI. V was shortened by 1 base and J by 6 bases, with 10 bases between the two germline ends. There are 14 residues in the CDR3. CDR3 DNA sequence: TGTGCCAGCAGTGAAGTGACTTCGTTCAATGAGCAGTTCTTC. It specifies CASSEVTSFNEQFF.

This chain connects TRBV29-1 to TRBJ2-5; weak D call: TRBD1 (6 bases). V lost 6 bases, J lost 5 bases, and 16 bases lay in between. This CDR3 region has 13 residues. Germline values: CDR1 SQVTM, CDR2 ANQGSEA. CDR3 in amino acids: CSVQDSPQETQYF. DNA for the CDR3: TGCAGCGTCCAGGACAGCCCTCAGGAGACCCAGTACTTC.

V gene TRBV7-9 combines with J gene TRBJ2-7; TRBD1 agrees at 9 bases. Germline V gene data show CDR1 as SEHNR and CDR2 as FQNEAQ (reference sequence). The length of the CDR3 is 14 residues. The V and J ends lost 4 bases and 5 bases, in that order; junction bases with no gene match: 6. The CDR3 is CASSYTGGGDEQYF. The DNA for the CDR3 is TGTGCCAGCAGCTACACAGGGGGCGGAGACGAGCAGTACTTC.

The chain links TRBV13 to TRBJ1-1; D is unclear. V was cut by 2 bases and J by 2 bases, with 18 bases left in between. The CDR3 is 17 amino acids. Germline CDR1 PRHDT, CDR2 FYEKMQ (reference sequence). The CDR3 protein is CASSLLGFYNENTEAFF. For the CDR3, the DNA is TGTGCCAGCAGCTTACTTGGTTTTTATAATGAAAACACTGAAGCTTTCTTT.

DNA for the CDR3: TGTGCCAGCAGCACTACAGGGGACACTGAAGCTTTCTTT. Its translation: CASSTTGDTEAFF. The rearrangement uses TRBV7-9 and TRBJ1-1, with TRBD1 matching 7 bases. From germline, CDR1 is SEHNR and CDR2 FQNEAQ (reference sequence). V was clipped by 5 bases and J by 3 bases; unmatched bases: 3. The CDR3 is made up of 13 amino acids.